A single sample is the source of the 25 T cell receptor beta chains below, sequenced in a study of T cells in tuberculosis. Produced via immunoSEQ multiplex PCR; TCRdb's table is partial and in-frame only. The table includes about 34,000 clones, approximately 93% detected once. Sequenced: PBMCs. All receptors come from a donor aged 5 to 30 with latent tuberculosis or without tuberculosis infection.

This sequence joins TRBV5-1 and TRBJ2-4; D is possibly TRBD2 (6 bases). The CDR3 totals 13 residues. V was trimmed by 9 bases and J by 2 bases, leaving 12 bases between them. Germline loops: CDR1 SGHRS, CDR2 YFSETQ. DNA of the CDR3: TGCGCCACCGGGGACTCCCCCAAAAACATTCAGTACTTC. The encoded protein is CATGDSPKNIQYF.

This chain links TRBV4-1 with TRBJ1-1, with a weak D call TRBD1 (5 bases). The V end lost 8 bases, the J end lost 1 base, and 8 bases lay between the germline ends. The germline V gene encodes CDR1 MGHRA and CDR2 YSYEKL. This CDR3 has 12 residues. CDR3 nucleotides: TGCGCCAGCGGTAGGGGGAACACTGAAGCTTTCTTT. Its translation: CASGRGNTEAFF.

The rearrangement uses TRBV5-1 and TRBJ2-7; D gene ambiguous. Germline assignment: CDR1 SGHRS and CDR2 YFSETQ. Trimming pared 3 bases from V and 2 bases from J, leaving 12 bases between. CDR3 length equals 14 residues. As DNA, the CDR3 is TGCGCCAGCAGCTACTACTCGGCCCCCTACGAGCAGTACTTC. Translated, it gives CASSYYSAPYEQYF.

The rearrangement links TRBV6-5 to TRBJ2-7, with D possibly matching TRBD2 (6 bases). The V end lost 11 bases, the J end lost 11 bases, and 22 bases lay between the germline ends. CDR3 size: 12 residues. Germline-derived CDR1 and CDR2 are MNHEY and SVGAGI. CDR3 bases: TGTGCCTCCGAATCGGTGGAGGGAAGGGAGTACTTC. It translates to CASESVEGREYF.

This chain's CDR3 is CASSSDRGYEKLFF. CDR3 coding DNA: TGTGCCAGCAGTTCGGACAGGGGATATGAAAAACTGTTTTTT. The chain has TRBV27 and TRBJ1-4; TRBD1 matches at 9 bases. Germline V gene lookup returns CDR1 MNHEY and CDR2 SMNVEV (reference sequence). This CDR3 spans 14 amino acids. Unmatched junction bases numbered 3, after V lost 4 bases and J lost 6 bases. The full variable domain, completed using reference TRBV27 and TRBJ1-4, is EAQVTQNPRYLITVTGKKLTVTCSQNMNHEYMSWYRQDPGLGLRQIYYSMNVEVTDKGDVPEGYKVSRKEKRNFPLILESPSPNQTSLYFCASSSDRGYEKLFFGSGTQLSVL.

The CDR3 DNA sequence: TGTGCCATCAGTGATCCTGGACAGGGGACCTACGAGCAGTACTTC. This sequence encodes CAISDPGQGTYEQYF. The V gene is TRBV10-3, the J gene TRBJ2-7; 9 bases are shared with TRBD1. Trimming removed 3 bases from V and 2 bases from J; junction bases left unmatched: 5. This CDR3 contains 15 residues. Germline CDR1 ENHRY, CDR2 SYGVKD.

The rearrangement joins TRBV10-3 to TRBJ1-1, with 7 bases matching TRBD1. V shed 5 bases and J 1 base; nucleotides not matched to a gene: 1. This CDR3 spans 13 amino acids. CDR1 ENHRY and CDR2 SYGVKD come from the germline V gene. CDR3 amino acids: CAISRTGNTEAFF. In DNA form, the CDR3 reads TGTGCCATCAGTAGGACAGGGAACACTGAAGCTTTCTTT.

CDR3: CAWSVYRRRGPAKNIQYF. The CDR3 region has the DNA TGTGCCTGGAGTGTATACCGGAGGAGGGGCCCTGCCAAAAACATTCAGTACTTC. J is TRBJ2-4 and V is TRBV30; possibly TRBD2 for D (6 bases). There are 18 residues in the CDR3. Germline V lookup: CDR1 GTSNPN, CDR2 SVGIG (reference sequence). V gave up 0 bases and J gave up 1 base, with 19 bases separating them.

DNA for the CDR3: TGTGCCAGCAGCTTGACAGGGTCAAGCACAGATACGCAGTATTTT. Translation: CASSLTGSSTDTQYF. The chain has TRBV5-6 and TRBJ2-3, with D possibly being TRBD1 (6 bases). CDR3 size: 15 residues. Germline V gene sequence: CDR1 SGHDT, CDR2 YYEEEE. The V gene lost 1 base and the J gene lost 0 bases, with 9 bases spanning the gap.

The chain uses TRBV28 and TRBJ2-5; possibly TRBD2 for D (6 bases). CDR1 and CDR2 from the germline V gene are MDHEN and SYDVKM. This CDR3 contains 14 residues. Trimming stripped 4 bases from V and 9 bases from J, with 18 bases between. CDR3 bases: TGTGCCAGCAGTTCCGGACGGGGGATTTGGGCCCAGTACTTC. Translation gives CASSSGRGIWAQYF.

CDR3 region: CASSATGNEVGYTF. The CDR3 bases are TGTGCCAGCAGCGCGACAGGGAATGAGGTTGGCTACACCTTC. This rearrangement joins TRBV7-3 to TRBJ1-2; 7 bases line up with TRBD1. The CDR3 length is 14 residues. Germline V gene sequence: CDR1 SGHTA, CDR2 FQGTGA. The junction had 10 bases not matched to a gene; V was cut back by 5 bases and J by 7 bases.

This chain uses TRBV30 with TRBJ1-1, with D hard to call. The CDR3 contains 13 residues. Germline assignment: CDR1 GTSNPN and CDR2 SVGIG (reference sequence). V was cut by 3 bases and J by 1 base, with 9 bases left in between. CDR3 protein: CAWSFNRNTEAFF. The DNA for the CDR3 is TGTGCCTGGAGCTTCAACAGGAACACTGAAGCTTTCTTT.

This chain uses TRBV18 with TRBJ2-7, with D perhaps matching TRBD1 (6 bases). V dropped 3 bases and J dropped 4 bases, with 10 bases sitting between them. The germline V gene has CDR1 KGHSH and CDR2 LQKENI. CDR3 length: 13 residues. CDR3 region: CASSPGQKYEQYF. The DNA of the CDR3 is TGTGCCAGCTCACCTGGACAGAAATACGAGCAGTACTTC.

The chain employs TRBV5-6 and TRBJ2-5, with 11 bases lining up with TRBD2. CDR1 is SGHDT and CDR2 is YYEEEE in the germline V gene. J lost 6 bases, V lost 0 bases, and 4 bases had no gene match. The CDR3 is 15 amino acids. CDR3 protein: CASSLGLAGGKTQYF. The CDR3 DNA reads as TGTGCCAGCAGCTTGGGCCTAGCGGGAGGAAAGACCCAGTACTTC.

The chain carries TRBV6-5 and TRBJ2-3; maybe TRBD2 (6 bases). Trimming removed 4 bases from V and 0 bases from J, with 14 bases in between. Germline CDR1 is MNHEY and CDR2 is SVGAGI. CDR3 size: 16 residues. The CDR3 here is CASSSLGGASTDTQYF. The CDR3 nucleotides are TGTGCCAGCAGTTCCCTAGGCGGGGCCAGCACAGATACGCAGTATTTT.

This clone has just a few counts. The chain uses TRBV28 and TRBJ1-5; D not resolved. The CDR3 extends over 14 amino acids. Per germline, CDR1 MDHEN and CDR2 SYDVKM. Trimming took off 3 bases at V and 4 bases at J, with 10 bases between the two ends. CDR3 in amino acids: CASSLAGGNQPQHF. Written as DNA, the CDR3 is TGTGCCAGCAGTTTGGCGGGTGGGAATCAGCCCCAGCATTTT.

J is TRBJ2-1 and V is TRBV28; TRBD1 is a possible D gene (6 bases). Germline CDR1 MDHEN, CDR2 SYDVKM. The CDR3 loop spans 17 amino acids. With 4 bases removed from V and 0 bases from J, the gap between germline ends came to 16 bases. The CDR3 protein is CASSSNTGIRSYNEQFF. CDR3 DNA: TGTGCCAGCAGTTCAAATACAGGGATACGCTCCTACAATGAGCAGTTCTTC.

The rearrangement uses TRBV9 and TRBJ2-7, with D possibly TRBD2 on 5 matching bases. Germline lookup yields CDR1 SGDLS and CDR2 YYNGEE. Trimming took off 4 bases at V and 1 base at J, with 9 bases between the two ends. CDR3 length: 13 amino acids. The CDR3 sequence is CASSTGGSYEQYF. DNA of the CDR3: TGTGCCAGCAGCACTGGCGGGTCCTACGAGCAGTACTTC.

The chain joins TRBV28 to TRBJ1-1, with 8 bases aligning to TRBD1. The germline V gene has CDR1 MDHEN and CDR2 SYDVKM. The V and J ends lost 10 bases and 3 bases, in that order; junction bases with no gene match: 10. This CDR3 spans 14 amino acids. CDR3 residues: CATQKGQADTEAFF. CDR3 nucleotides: TGTGCCACCCAGAAGGGACAGGCGGACACTGAAGCTTTCTTT.

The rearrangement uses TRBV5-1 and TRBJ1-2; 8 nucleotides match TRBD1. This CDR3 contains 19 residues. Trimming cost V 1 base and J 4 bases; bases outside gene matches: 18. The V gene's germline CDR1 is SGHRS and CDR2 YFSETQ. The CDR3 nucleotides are TGCGCCAGCAGCTTGTTTACCCCACCTTTGGGGACAGGCGGCTATGGCTACACCTTC. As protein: CASSLFTPPLGTGGYGYTF.

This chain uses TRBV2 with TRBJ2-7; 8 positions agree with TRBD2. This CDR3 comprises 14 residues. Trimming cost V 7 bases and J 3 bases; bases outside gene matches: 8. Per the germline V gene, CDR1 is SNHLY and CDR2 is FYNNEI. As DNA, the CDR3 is TGTGCCAGCAACGAACTAGCGGAGTTCTACGAGCAGTACTTC. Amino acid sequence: CASNELAEFYEQYF.

CDR3 residues: CASSTLLAHYEQYF. In nucleotides, the CDR3 is TGTGCCAGCAGCACCCTCCTGGCACACTACGAGCAGTACTTC. The chain is built from TRBV14 and TRBJ2-7, with D unclear. Germline assignment: CDR1 SGHDN and CDR2 FVKESK. Deletions cut 5 bases from V and 3 bases from J, with 14 bases between. The CDR3 is 14 amino acids.

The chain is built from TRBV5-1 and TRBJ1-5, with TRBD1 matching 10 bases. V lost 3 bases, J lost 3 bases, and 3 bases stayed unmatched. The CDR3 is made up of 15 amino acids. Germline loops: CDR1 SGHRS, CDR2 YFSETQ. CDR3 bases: TGCGCCAGCAGCTCCGGGACAGGGGACAATCAGCCCCAGCATTTT. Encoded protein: CASSSGTGDNQPQHF.

CDR3 DNA sequence: TGTGCCAGCAGTTTCCCCGTGCTAGCGGGAGGATACTCCTACGAGCAGTACTTC. This translates into CASSFPVLAGGYSYEQYF. The chain recombines TRBV28 with TRBJ2-7; 11 nucleotides agree with TRBD2. The CDR3 extends over 18 amino acids. The germline gives CDR1 MDHEN, CDR2 SYDVKM. Trimming took 3 bases from V and 0 from J; bases not matched to a gene: 10.

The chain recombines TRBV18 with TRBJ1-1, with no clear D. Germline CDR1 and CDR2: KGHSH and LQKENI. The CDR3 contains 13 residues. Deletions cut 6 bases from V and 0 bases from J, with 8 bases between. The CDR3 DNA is TGTGCCAGCTCGACCGGGGTGAACACTGAAGCTTTCTTT. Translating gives CASSTGVNTEAFF. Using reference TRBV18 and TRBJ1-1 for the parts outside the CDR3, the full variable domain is NAGVMQNPRHLVRRRGQEARLRCSPMKGHSHVYWYRQLPEEGLKFMVYLQKENIIDESGMPKERFSAEFPKEGPSILRIQQVVRGDSAAYFCASSTGVNTEAFFGQGTRLTVV.